The rows below give T cell receptor beta chains drawn from one sample of a study of human T cells and chemical hapten exposure. TCRdb re-derived calls from the RACE reads in MiXCR, one entry per CDR3 protein. This repertoire shows about 130,000 distinct CDR3 sequences, around 8.2% found once; its top ten account for roughly 2%. Sequenced input: whole blood. These receptors were taken from a male donor in good health. Some clones in this sample may be carry-over from other donors' samples. Both conserved end residues are part of each CDR3. A D gene is named only where the DNA matches it firmly. Clone size, where shown, is once, few, many, or a class for clones that have expanded.

j_call,v_call,clone_size,d_call,cdr3_aa
TRBJ2-2,TRBV5-5,-,-,CASSLLGGTGELFF
TRBJ1-6,TRBV7-9,few,-,CASSLAGKPYNSPLHF
TRBJ1-3,TRBV7-3,-,TRBD1,CASSLGQARSGNTIYF
TRBJ2-1,TRBV29-1,many,TRBD1,CSVETGGRNEQFF
TRBJ1-5,TRBV5-5,many,-,CASSFSGQINQPQHF
TRBJ1-4,TRBV19,many,-,CASSIRSNEKLFF
TRBJ2-1,TRBV12-5,-,-,CASGLPNQVLWGDEQFF
TRBJ1-2,TRBV7-2,many,-,CASSRDGGSYGYTF
TRBJ2-2,TRBV7-9,-,-,CASSLLLGANTGELFF
TRBJ1-1,TRBV29-1,many,-,CSVEDQGNTEAFF
TRBJ1-3,TRBV6-5,few,-,CASSYAGRGGDTIYF
TRBJ2-1,TRBV10-1,few,TRBD2,CASSLPGLAGNEQFF
TRBJ2-7,TRBV7-9,-,TRBD1,CASSPKGGQGLSEQYF
TRBJ2-1,TRBV6-5,-,-,CASSYGGPSYNEQFF
TRBJ2-3,TRBV7-6,-,-,CASSFPSGTDTQYF
TRBJ2-2,TRBV6-2/TRBV6-3,many,TRBD2,CASRSIAGSTGELFF
TRBJ2-3,TRBV5-5,-,TRBD1,CASSLAPGQGPDTQYF
TRBJ2-7,TRBV5-1,-,TRBD2,CASSPLAVSYEQYF
TRBJ1-4,TRBV7-2,many,-,CASSLVGREKLFF
TRBJ2-5,TRBV4-1,many,-,CASSRPQETQYF
TRBJ2-2,TRBV12-3/TRBV12-4,few,-,CASSKGGELFF
TRBJ1-5,TRBV20-1,few,TRBD1,CSARRQGSNQPQHF
TRBJ1-6,TRBV6-1,few,-,CASSKTENNSPLHF
TRBJ1-6,TRBV27,many,TRBD1,CASSLRTGLYNSPLHF
TRBJ2-6,TRBV10-3,many,TRBD1,CAISGRGLSSGANVLTF
TRBJ2-3,TRBV5-4,many,TRBD1,CASTLDRATDTQYF
TRBJ1-2,TRBV10-3,many,TRBD1,CAISGTGGQGYTF
TRBJ2-3,TRBV5-8,-,TRBD1,CASSVGTGGRGLAQYF
TRBJ2-2,TRBV4-1,-,-,CASSLPNTGELFF
TRBJ2-7,TRBV9,-,TRBD1,CASSVTGASYEQYF
TRBJ2-5,TRBV20-1,few,-,CSARDTSQTSETQYF
TRBJ2-1,TRBV6-5,many,-,CASRLQRGEQFF
TRBJ2-7,TRBV28,-,TRBD2,CASSLSTSGRDEQYF